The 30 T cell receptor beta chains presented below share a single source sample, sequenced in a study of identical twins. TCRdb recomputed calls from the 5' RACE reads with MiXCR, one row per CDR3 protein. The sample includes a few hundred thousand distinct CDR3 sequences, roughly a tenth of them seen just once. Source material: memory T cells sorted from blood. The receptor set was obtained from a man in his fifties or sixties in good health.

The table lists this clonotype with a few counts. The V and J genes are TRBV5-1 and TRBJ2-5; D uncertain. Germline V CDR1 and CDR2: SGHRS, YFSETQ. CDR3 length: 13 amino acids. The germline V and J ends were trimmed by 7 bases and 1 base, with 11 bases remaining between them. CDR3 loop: CASGKQTQETQYF. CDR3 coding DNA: TGCGCCAGCGGGAAACAGACCCAAGAGACCCAGTACTTC.

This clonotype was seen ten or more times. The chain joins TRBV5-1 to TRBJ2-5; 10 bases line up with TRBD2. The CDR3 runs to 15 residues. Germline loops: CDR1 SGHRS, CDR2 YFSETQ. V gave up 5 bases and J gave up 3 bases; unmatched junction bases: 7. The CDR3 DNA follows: TGCGCCAGCAGTTTCCATAGCGGGGGGAAAGAGACCCAGTACTTC. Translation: CASSFHSGGKETQYF. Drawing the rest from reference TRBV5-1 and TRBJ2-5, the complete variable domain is KAGVTQTPRYLIKTRGQQVTLSCSPISGHRSVSWYQQTPGQGLQFLFEYFSETQRNKGNFPGRFSGRQFSNSRSEMNVSTLELGDSALYLCASSFHSGGKETQYFGPGTRLLVL.

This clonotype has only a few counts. CDR3 DNA: TGTGCCAGCAGGTTTGACAGGGGAGAGCAGTACTTC. The encoded protein is CASRFDRGEQYF. The chain joins TRBV7-2 to TRBJ2-7; TRBD1 matches 8 bases. The V gene's germline CDR1 is SGHTA and CDR2 FQGNSA. The CDR3 has 12 amino acids. Losses at the gene ends were 6 bases for V and 7 bases for J; bases not matched to a gene: 5.

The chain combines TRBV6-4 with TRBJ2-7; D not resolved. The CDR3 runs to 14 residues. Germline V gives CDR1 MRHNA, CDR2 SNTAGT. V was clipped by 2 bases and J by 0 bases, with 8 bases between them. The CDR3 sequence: CASSDLVISYEQYF. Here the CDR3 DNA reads TGTGCCAGCAGTGACCTAGTAATCTCCTACGAGCAGTACTTC.

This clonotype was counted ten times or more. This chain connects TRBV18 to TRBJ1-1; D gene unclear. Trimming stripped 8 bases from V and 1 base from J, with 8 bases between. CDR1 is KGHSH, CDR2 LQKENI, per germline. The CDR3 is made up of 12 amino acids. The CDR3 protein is CASSRQNTEAFF. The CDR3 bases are TGTGCCAGCAGTCGTCAGAACACTGAAGCTTTCTTT.

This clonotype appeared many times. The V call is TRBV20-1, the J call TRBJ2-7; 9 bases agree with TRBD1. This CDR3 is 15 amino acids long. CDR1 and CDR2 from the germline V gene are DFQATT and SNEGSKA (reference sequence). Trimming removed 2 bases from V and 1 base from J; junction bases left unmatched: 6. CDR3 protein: CSARPFDRGSYEQYF. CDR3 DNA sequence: TGCAGTGCTAGACCTTTTGACAGGGGGTCCTACGAGCAGTACTTC.

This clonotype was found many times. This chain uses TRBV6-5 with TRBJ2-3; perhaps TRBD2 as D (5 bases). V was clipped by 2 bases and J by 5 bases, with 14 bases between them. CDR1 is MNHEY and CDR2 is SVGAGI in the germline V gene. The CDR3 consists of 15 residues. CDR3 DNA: TGTGCCAGCAGTTACCTAGCCGGTCGTGGAGATACGCAGTATTTT. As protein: CASSYLAGRGDTQYF.

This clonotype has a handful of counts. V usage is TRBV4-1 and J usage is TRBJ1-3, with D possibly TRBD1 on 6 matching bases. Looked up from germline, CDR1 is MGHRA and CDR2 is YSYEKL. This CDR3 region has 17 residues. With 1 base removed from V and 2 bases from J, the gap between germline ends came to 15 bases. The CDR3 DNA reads TGCGCCAGCAGCCAAGTAGGGACTAGACAGGCTGGAAACACCATATATTTT. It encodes CASSQVGTRQAGNTIYF.

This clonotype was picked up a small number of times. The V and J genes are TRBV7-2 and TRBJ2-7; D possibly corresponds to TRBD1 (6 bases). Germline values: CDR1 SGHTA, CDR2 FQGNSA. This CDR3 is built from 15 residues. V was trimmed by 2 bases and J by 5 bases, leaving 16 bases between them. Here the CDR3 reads CASSLTQGYSDEQYF. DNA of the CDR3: TGTGCCAGCAGCTTAACCCAGGGGTATTCCGACGAGCAGTACTTC. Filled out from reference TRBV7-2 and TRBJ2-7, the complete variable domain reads GAGVSQSPSNKVTEKGKDVELRCDPISGHTALYWYRQSLGQGLEFLIYFQGNSAPDKSGLPSDRFSAERTGGSVSTLTIQRTQQEDSAVYLCASSLTQGYSDEQYFGPGTRLTVT.

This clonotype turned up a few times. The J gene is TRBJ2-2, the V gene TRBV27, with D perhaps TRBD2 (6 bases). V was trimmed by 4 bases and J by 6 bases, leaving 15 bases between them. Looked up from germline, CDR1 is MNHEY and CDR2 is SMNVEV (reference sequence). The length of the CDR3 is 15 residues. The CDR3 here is CASSWSAGGPGELFF. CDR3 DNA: TGTGCCAGCAGTTGGTCAGCGGGCGGGCCCGGGGAGCTGTTTTTT.

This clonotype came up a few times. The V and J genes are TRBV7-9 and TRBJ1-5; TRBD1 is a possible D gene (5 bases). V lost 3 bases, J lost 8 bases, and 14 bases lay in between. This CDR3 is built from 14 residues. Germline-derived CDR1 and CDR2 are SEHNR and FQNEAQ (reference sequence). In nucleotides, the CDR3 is TGTGCCAGCAGCTTGGCGGGGGAAGTGGAGCCCCAGCATTTT. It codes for CASSLAGEVEPQHF.

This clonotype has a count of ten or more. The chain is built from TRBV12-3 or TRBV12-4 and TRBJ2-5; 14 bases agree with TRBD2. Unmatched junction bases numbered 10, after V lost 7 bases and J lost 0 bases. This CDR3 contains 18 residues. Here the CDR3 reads CASTTGLAGGKYQETQYF. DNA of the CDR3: TGTGCCAGCACCACAGGACTAGCGGGAGGAAAATACCAAGAGACCCAGTACTTC.

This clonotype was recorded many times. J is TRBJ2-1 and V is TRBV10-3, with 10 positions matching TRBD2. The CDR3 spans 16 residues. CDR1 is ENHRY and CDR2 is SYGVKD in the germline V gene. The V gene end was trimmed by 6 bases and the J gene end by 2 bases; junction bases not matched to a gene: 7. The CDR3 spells CAIRSNSGRAYNEQFF. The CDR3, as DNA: TGTGCCATCAGATCAAACAGCGGGAGGGCCTACAATGAGCAGTTCTTC.

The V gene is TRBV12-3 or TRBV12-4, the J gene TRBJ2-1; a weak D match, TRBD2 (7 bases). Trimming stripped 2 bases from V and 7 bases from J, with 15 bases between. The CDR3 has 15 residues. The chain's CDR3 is CASSLRGGPPNEQFF. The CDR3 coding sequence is TGTGCCAGCAGTTTAAGGGGGGGGCCCCCGAATGAGCAGTTCTTC.

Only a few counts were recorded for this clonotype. The CDR3 loop is CASSYSLAGGQETQYF. The CDR3, as DNA: TGTGCCAGCAGTTACTCCCTAGCGGGAGGGCAAGAGACCCAGTACTTC. The chain couples TRBV6-5 to TRBJ2-5; TRBD2 matches at 12 bases. The germline CDR1 and CDR2 sequences are MNHEY and SVGAGI. The CDR3 extends over 16 amino acids. The V segment lost 0 bases and the J segment 2 bases; nucleotides outside the gene matches: 1.

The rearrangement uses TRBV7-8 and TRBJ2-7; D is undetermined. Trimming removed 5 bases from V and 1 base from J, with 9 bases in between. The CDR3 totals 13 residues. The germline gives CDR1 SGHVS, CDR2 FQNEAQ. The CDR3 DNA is TGTGCCAGCAGCCTGGCCCATTCCTACGAGCAGTACTTC. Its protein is CASSLAHSYEQYF.

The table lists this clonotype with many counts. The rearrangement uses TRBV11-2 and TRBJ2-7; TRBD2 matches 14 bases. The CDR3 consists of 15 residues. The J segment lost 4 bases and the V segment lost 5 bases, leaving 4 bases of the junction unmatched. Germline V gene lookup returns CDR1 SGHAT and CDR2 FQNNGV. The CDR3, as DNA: TGTGCCAGCAGCGTGGGACTAGCGGGAGTATACGAGCAGTACTTC. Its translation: CASSVGLAGVYEQYF.

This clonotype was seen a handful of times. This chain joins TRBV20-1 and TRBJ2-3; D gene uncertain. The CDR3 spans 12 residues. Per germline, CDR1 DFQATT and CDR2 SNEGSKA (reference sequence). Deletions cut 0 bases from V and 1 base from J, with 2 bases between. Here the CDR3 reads CSAREGTDTQYF. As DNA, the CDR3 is TGCAGTGCTAGAGAGGGCACAGATACGCAGTATTTT.

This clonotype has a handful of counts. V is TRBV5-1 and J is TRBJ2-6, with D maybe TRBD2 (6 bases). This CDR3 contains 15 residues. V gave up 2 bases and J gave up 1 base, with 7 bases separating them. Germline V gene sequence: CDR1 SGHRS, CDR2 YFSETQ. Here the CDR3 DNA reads TGCGCCAGCAGCTTCGGAGGGTCTGGGGCCAACGTCCTGACTTTC. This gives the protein CASSFGGSGANVLTF.

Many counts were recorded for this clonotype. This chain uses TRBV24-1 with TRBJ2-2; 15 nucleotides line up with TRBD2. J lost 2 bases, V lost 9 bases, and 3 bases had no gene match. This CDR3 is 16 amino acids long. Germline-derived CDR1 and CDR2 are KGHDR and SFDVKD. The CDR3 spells CATGTSGGSNTGELFF. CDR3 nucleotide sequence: TGTGCCACCGGGACTAGCGGGGGGTCAAACACCGGGGAGCTGTTTTTT.

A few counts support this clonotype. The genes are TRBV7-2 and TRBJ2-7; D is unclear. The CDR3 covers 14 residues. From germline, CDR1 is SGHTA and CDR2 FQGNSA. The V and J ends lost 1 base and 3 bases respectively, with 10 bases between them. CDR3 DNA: TGTGCCAGCAGCTTAGGCGGAACAGACTACGAGCAGTACTTC. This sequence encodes CASSLGGTDYEQYF.

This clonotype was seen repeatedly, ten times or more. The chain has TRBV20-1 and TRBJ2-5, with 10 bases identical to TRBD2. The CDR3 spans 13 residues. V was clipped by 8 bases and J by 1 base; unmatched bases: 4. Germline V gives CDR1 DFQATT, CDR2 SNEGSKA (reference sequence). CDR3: CSKLAGTQETQYF. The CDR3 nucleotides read TGCAGTAAACTAGCGGGGACCCAAGAGACCCAGTACTTC.

As DNA, the CDR3 is TGTGCCAGCAGACTCTTCCCCGGACAGTTCACCGGGGAGCTGTTTTTT. Protein: CASRLFPGQFTGELFF. The chain combines TRBV6-1 with TRBJ2-2, with D possibly TRBD1 on 6 matching bases. The V gene's germline CDR1 is MNHNS and CDR2 SASEGT. The V gene lost 6 bases and the J gene lost 4 bases, with 18 bases spanning the gap. This CDR3 is 16 amino acids long.

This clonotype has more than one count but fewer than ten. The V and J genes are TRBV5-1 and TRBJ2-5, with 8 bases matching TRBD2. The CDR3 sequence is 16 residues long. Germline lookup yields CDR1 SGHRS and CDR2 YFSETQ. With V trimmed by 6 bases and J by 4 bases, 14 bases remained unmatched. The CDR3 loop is CASTLLGLAGGETQYF. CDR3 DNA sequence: TGCGCCAGCACATTGTTGGGGCTAGCGGGTGGAGAGACCCAGTACTTC.

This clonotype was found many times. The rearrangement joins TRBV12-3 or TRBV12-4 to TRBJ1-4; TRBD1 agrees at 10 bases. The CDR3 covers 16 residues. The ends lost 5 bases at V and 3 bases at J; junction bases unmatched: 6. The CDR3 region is CASSPGTGVPNEKLFF. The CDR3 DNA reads TGTGCCAGCAGTCCTGGGACAGGGGTTCCTAATGAAAAACTGTTTTTT.

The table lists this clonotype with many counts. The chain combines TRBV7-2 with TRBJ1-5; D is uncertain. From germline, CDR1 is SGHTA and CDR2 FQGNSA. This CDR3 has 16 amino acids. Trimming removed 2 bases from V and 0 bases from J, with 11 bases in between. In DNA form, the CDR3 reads TGTGCCAGCAGCTTAAGCGTAGGCTATAGCAATCAGCCCCAGCATTTT. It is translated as CASSLSVGYSNQPQHF.

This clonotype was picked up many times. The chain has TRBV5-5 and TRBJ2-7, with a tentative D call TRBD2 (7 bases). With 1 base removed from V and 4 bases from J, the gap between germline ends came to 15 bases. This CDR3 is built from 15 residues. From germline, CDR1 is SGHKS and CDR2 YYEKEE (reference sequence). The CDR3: CASSLSGGFLYEQYF. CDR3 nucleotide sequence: TGTGCCAGCAGCTTGTCGGGGGGCTTTCTTTACGAGCAGTACTTC.

DNA of the CDR3: TGTGCCAGCAGGGACTATAATTCACCCCTCCACTTT. This translates into CASRDYNSPLHF. This rearrangement joins TRBV28 to TRBJ1-6; D not certain. Trimming took off 6 bases at V and 3 bases at J, with 3 bases between the two ends. CDR3 size: 12 residues. Germline CDR1 MDHEN, CDR2 SYDVKM.

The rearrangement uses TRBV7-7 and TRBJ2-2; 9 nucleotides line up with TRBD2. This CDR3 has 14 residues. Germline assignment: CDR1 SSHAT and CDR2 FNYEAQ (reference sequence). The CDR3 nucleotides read TGTGCTAGCGGGGCAGCGGGGGGAGCCGGGGAGCTGTTTTTT. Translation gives CASGAAGGAGELFF.

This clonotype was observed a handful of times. The chain's CDR3 is CASSFLDSNEQFF. The CDR3 nucleotides are TGTGCCAGCAGTTTTTTAGATAGCAATGAGCAGTTCTTC. The chain links TRBV12-3 or TRBV12-4 to TRBJ2-1; D unclear. This CDR3 contains 13 residues. V was clipped by 3 bases and J by 6 bases, with 9 bases between them.